These T cell receptor beta chains were read from a single sample in a study of CD8 T cells in Susac syndrome. TCRdb re-called the immunoSEQ multiplex PCR reads through MiXCR, storing one row per CDR3 protein. The table lists 330,000 or so distinct CDR3 sequences, 89% of them singletons. Sequencing was carried out using CD8+ T cells from PBMCs. These receptors originate from a human donor with multiple sclerosis. Each CDR3 is given with its conserved first and last residue. Fields, in order: CDR3 protein, CDR3 DNA, V gene, D gene, clone size, J gene. A D gene is named only where the DNA matches it firmly. Clone size is not always given. Where it is, it says once, few, many or a class for expanded clones.

CDR3: CASSQERLTSGDNEQFF; DNA: TGTGCCAGCAGCCAAGAACGACTGACTAGCGGAGACAATGAGCAGTTCTTC; V: TRBV14; D: TRBD2; size: -; J: TRBJ2-1
CDR3: CASRWLATNEKLFF; DNA: TGTGCCAGCAGGTGGCTTGCAACTAATGAAAAACTGTTTTTT; V: TRBV2; D: -; size: -; J: TRBJ1-4
CDR3: CASSLAGATDTQYF; DNA: TGTGCCAGCAGCTTAGCGGGTGCCACAGATACGCAGTATTTT; V: TRBV11-2; D: -; size: -; J: TRBJ2-3
CDR3: CSARDRSLGYEQYF; DNA: TGCAGTGCTAGAGATAGATCATTGGGGTACGAGCAGTACTTC; V: TRBV20-1; D: -; size: -; J: TRBJ2-7
CDR3: CASSLLGGWNEQFF; DNA: TGCGCCAGCAGCTTGCTGGGGGGCTGGAATGAGCAGTTCTTC; V: TRBV5-1; D: -; size: -; J: TRBJ2-1
CDR3: CAWSASLAGVTDTQYF; DNA: TGTGCCTGGAGTGCATCACTAGCGGGGGTCACAGATACGCAGTATTTT; V: TRBV30; D: TRBD2; size: -; J: TRBJ2-3
CDR3: CAGSHGGANIQYF; DNA: TGTGCCGGCAGCCACGGTGGGGCGAACATTCAGTACTTC; V: TRBV5-4; D: -; size: -; J: TRBJ2-4
CDR3: CASSQDHSVGPEEQFF; DNA: TGCGCCAGCAGCCAAGACCATTCGGTGGGGCCTGAGGAGCAGTTCTTC; V: TRBV4-3; D: -; size: -; J: TRBJ2-1
CDR3: CSVAGLNSNTGELFF; DNA: TGCAGCGTTGCGGGACTCAACTCGAACACCGGGGAGCTGTTTTTT; V: TRBV29-1; D: -; size: -; J: TRBJ2-2
CDR3: CASSLVQVAGYGYTF; DNA: TGTGCCAGCAGCTTGGTACAGGTGGCGGGCTATGGCTACACCTTC; V: TRBV13; D: -; size: -; J: TRBJ1-2
CDR3: CAWTTGDTEGEKLFF; DNA: TGTGCCTGGACGACAGGGGATACCGAAGGTGAAAAACTGTTTTTT; V: TRBV30; D: TRBD1; size: -; J: TRBJ1-4
CDR3: CASSLGRGGTEAFF; DNA: TGTGCCAGCAGTTTAGGCCGCGGCGGAACTGAAGCTTTCTTT; V: TRBV27; D: -; size: -; J: TRBJ1-1
CDR3: CATSDQGQSYEQYF; DNA: TGTGCCACCAGTGATCAAGGACAGTCATACGAGCAGTACTTC; V: TRBV24-1; D: -; size: -; J: TRBJ2-7
CDR3: CASSLYQGFTNEKLFF; DNA: TGTGCCAGCAGCCTCTACCAGGGGTTTACTAATGAAAAACTGTTTTTT; V: TRBV7-9; D: -; size: -; J: TRBJ1-4
CDR3: CSARGRGGGYNTEAFF; DNA: TGCAGTGCTAGGGGCCGGGGGGGCGGTTACAACACTGAAGCTTTCTTT; V: TRBV20-1; D: -; size: -; J: TRBJ1-1
CDR3: CASSPMSRDSDYGYTF; DNA: TGTGCCAGCAGCCCTATGTCCAGGGACTCGGACTATGGCTACACCTTC; V: TRBV7-9; D: -; size: -; J: TRBJ1-2
CDR3: CAIGRGGDNEQFF; DNA: TGTGCCATTGGACGGGGCGGGGACAATGAGCAGTTCTTC; V: TRBV19; D: -; size: -; J: TRBJ2-1
CDR3: CSARRGDTEAFF; DNA: TGCAGTGCTAGGAGGGGGGACACTGAAGCTTTCTTT; V: TRBV20-1; D: -; size: -; J: TRBJ1-1
CDR3: CATSIPGLAGNGEQFF; DNA: TGTGCCACCAGTATTCCGGGACTAGCGGGAAACGGGGAGCAGTTCTTC; V: TRBV24-1; D: TRBD2; size: -; J: TRBJ2-1
CDR3: CASSDATGGMDTQYF; DNA: TGTGCCAGCAGTGATGCAACAGGGGGTATGGATACGCAGTATTTT; V: TRBV25-1; D: TRBD1; size: -; J: TRBJ2-3
CDR3: CASTTAQGSYEQYF; DNA: TGCGCCAGTACCACGGCCCAGGGCTCCTACGAGCAGTACTTC; V: TRBV4-1; D: -; size: -; J: TRBJ2-7
CDR3: CASSPGTGGYSNQPQHF; DNA: TGCGCCAGCAGCCCCGGGACAGGGGGCTATAGCAATCAGCCCCAGCATTTT; V: TRBV4-3; D: TRBD1; size: -; J: TRBJ1-5
CDR3: CASSFSTSKYPTSTDTQYF; DNA: TGTGCCAGCAGCTTTAGTACTTCAAAATATCCTACTAGCACAGATACGCAGTATTTT; V: TRBV7-3; D: -; size: -; J: TRBJ2-3
CDR3: CASSDEGTDTQYF; DNA: TGTGCCAGCAGTGACGAGGGCACAGATACGCAGTATTTT; V: TRBV6-4; D: -; size: few; J: TRBJ2-3
CDR3: CASSLGGLIKQFF; DNA: TGTGCCAGCAGCTTGGGGGGACTTATAAAGCAGTTCTTC; V: TRBV5-6; D: -; size: -; J: TRBJ2-1
CDR3: CASSLTGIYEQYF; DNA: TGTGCCAGCAGTTTAACAGGAATCTACGAGCAGTACTTC; V: TRBV27; D: -; size: -; J: TRBJ2-7
CDR3: CSARDGQDVNEQFF; DNA: TGCAGTGCTAGAGATGGGCAGGATGTCAATGAGCAGTTCTTC; V: TRBV20-1; D: -; size: -; J: TRBJ2-1
CDR3: CASSFSGSSSYEQYF; DNA: TGTGCCAGCAGTTTCTCGGGGTCCAGCTCCTACGAGCAGTACTTC; V: TRBV12-3/TRBV12-4; D: -; size: once; J: TRBJ2-7